By sample share, the clone carrying this T cell receptor (beta chain) is medium-sized. The CDR3 length is 15 residues. Germline V gives CDR1 SGHDN, CDR2 FVKESK. Between the trimmed V and J ends, which lost 0 bases and 3 bases, there was a span of 9 bases. TCRdb reprocessed the PCR reads with MiXCR, giving one entry per CDR3 protein. Of several thousand distinct CDR3 sequences in the sample, 51% are singletons; the top ten hold around 30%. This record comes from a study of CD4 and CD8 cells across lung adenocarcinoma regions. The source is a female donor with lung adenocarcinoma. The CD4 and CD8 labels of this study may be unreliable. The specimen sequenced was CD4+ T cells from the center of a lung tumor. The chain uses TRBV14 and TRBJ2-4; D is unresolved. The CDR3 spells CASSQEGTLKNIQYF. DNA of the CDR3: TGTGCCAGCAGCCAAGAAGGTACACTCAAAAACATTCAGTACTTC.